This passage covers 9 T cell receptor beta chains from one sample sequenced in a study of shared clonotypes between healthy human individuals. Clones were sequenced by immunoSEQ multiplex PCR, and TCRdb holds only the in-frame ones, with some missing. Of around 1.4 million clones in the sample, about 98.5% were seen once. Sequenced sample: naive CD4+ T cells sorted from blood. Subset given: CD45RA+ positively selected. Receptor source: a man younger than 45 in good health.

The gene calls are TRBV5-1 and TRBJ2-1; 10 bases fit TRBD2. Germline CDR1 and CDR2: SGHRS and YFSETQ. V trimming: 5 bases; J trimming: 3 bases; junction bases outside the gene matches: 8. CDR3 size: 16 residues. This chain's CDR3 is CASSDLAGVFYNEQFF. Here the CDR3 DNA reads TGCGCCAGCAGTGATCTAGCGGGAGTTTTCTACAATGAGCAGTTCTTC.

A word on this clone: At one end the junction does not follow the germline gene, possibly because of a read error. The chain employs TRBV11-2 and TRBJ2-1, with D uncertain. From germline, CDR1 is SGHAT and CDR2 FQNNGV. The CDR3 runs to 14 residues. For the CDR3, the DNA is TGTGCCAGCAGATTAGTTGTCGACGGCACGACCTTTTTCTTC. It encodes CASRLVVDGTTFFF.

In DNA, the CDR3 is TGTGCCACCGCCGCCGAGGACGGTAATGGCTACACCTTC. It yields the protein CATAAEDGNGYTF. J is TRBJ1-2 and V is TRBV18; D is unclear. From germline, CDR1 is KGHSH and CDR2 LQKENI. The CDR3 has 13 residues. Deletions cut 10 bases from V and 6 bases from J, with 18 bases between.

V gene TRBV7-9 combines with J gene TRBJ1-3; D remains ambiguous. V gave up 2 bases and J gave up 8 bases, with 13 bases separating them. CDR3 length: 14 residues. Germline CDR1 and CDR2: SEHNR and FQNEAQ (reference sequence). Here the CDR3 DNA reads TGTGCCAGCAGCTTAATGTCCTCTGTGGACACCATATATTTT. It codes for CASSLMSSVDTIYF.

This chain joins TRBV5-1 and TRBJ2-1; maybe TRBD2 (5 bases). The CDR3 length is 13 residues. V lost 2 bases, J lost 3 bases, and 6 bases lay in between. The germline gives CDR1 SGHRS, CDR2 YFSETQ. CDR3 region: CASSFEGYNEQFF. The DNA for the CDR3 is TGCGCCAGCAGCTTCGAGGGCTACAATGAGCAGTTCTTC.

V usage is TRBV6-5 and J usage is TRBJ2-1; 9 bases are shared with TRBD1. The CDR3 runs 13 residues. J lost 6 bases, V lost 6 bases, and 3 bases had no gene match. Germline CDR1 MNHEY, CDR2 SVGAGI. The DNA for the CDR3 is TGTGCCAGCAGGGAGACAGGGGGCAATGAGCAGTTCTTC. It yields the protein CASRETGGNEQFF.

The chain links TRBV5-6 to TRBJ2-7; no firm D call. This CDR3 spans 12 amino acids. The germline gives CDR1 SGHDT, CDR2 YYEEEE. V shed 1 base and J shed 5 bases, with 7 bases lying between them. The CDR3 reads CASSLSIHEQYF. The CDR3 DNA sequence: TGTGCCAGCAGCTTGTCGATACACGAGCAGTACTTC.

The chain joins TRBV6-5 to TRBJ1-1; TRBD1 might be the D (5 bases). The germline V gene encodes CDR1 MNHEY and CDR2 SVGAGI. The length of the CDR3 is 15 residues. Trimming removed 2 bases at V and 0 bases at J, with 10 bases between. CDR3 DNA sequence: TGTGCCAGCAGTTACCGGACGACAGTGAACACTGAAGCTTTCTTT. It encodes CASSYRTTVNTEAFF.

The chain's CDR3 is CSVDRDGGANVLTF. Written as DNA, the CDR3 is TGCAGCGTAGACAGGGACGGCGGGGCCAACGTCCTGACTTTC. The chain couples TRBV29-1 to TRBJ2-6; TRBD1 aligns across 7 bases. The germline V gene has CDR1 SQVTM and CDR2 ANQGSEA. The V gene end was trimmed by 6 bases and the J gene end by 4 bases; junction bases not matched to a gene: 6. The CDR3 consists of 14 residues. The variable domain in full, completed from reference TRBV29-1 and TRBJ2-6, reads SAVISQKPSRDICQRGTSLTIQCQVDSQVTMMFWYRQQPGQSLTLIATANQGSEATYESGFVIDKFPISRPNLTFSTLTVSNMSPEDSSIYLCSVDRDGGANVLTFGAGSRLTVL.